These 4 T cell receptor beta chains share one sample of origin, sequenced in a study of blood T cells in healthy people across ages. Sample-barcoded 5' priming and a J-beta primer mix drove a second PCR of roughly 7 to 11 cycles. Using its own MiXCR run on the 5' RACE reads, TCRdb lists one record per CDR3 protein. Of 850,000 to 950,000 distinct CDR3 sequences in the sample, about 28% are singletons; the top ten hold roughly 17%. Sequencing used blood. The receptors derive from a woman of 80 years or more in good health.

This clonotype was detected ten times or more. V gene TRBV5-1 combines with J gene TRBJ1-2; perhaps TRBD1 as D (6 bases). Germline CDR1 reads SGHRS; CDR2 reads YFSETQ. V lost 4 bases to trimming and J lost 4 bases, with 17 bases between them. The CDR3 is 15 residues long. The CDR3 region has the DNA TGCGCCAGCAGCGATTTCAGGGGACCCCCCTATGGCTACACCTTC. This codes for CASSDFRGPPYGYTF.

This clonotype was seen a few times. This chain joins TRBV4-3 and TRBJ1-4; D call uncertain. Germline CDR1 and CDR2: LGHNA and YSLEER. V lost 0 bases and J lost 0, with 11 bases in between. This CDR3 comprises 17 residues. The CDR3 loop is CASSQEVLTATNEKLFF. For the CDR3, the DNA is TGCGCCAGCAGCCAAGAAGTATTGACGGCAACTAATGAAAAACTGTTTTTT.

J is TRBJ1-1 and V is TRBV9; a possible D gene is TRBD1 (6 bases). The CDR3 extends over 12 amino acids. Trimming pared 3 bases from V and 7 bases from J, leaving 10 bases between. Germline CDR1 SGDLS, CDR2 YYNGEE. The CDR3 loop is CASSATGFEAFF. In nucleotides, the CDR3 is TGTGCCAGCAGCGCCACAGGGTTTGAAGCTTTCTTT.

This clonotype was detected many times. This chain joins TRBV6-1 and TRBJ2-1; the D gene is possibly TRBD2 (5 bases). This CDR3 has 15 residues. Germline CDR1 reads MNHNS; CDR2 reads SASEGT. V was clipped by 5 bases and J by 3 bases, with 14 bases between them. CDR3: CASSSYSGLYNEQFF. The CDR3 DNA sequence: TGTGCCAGCAGTTCCTACAGCGGACTCTACAATGAGCAGTTCTTC.